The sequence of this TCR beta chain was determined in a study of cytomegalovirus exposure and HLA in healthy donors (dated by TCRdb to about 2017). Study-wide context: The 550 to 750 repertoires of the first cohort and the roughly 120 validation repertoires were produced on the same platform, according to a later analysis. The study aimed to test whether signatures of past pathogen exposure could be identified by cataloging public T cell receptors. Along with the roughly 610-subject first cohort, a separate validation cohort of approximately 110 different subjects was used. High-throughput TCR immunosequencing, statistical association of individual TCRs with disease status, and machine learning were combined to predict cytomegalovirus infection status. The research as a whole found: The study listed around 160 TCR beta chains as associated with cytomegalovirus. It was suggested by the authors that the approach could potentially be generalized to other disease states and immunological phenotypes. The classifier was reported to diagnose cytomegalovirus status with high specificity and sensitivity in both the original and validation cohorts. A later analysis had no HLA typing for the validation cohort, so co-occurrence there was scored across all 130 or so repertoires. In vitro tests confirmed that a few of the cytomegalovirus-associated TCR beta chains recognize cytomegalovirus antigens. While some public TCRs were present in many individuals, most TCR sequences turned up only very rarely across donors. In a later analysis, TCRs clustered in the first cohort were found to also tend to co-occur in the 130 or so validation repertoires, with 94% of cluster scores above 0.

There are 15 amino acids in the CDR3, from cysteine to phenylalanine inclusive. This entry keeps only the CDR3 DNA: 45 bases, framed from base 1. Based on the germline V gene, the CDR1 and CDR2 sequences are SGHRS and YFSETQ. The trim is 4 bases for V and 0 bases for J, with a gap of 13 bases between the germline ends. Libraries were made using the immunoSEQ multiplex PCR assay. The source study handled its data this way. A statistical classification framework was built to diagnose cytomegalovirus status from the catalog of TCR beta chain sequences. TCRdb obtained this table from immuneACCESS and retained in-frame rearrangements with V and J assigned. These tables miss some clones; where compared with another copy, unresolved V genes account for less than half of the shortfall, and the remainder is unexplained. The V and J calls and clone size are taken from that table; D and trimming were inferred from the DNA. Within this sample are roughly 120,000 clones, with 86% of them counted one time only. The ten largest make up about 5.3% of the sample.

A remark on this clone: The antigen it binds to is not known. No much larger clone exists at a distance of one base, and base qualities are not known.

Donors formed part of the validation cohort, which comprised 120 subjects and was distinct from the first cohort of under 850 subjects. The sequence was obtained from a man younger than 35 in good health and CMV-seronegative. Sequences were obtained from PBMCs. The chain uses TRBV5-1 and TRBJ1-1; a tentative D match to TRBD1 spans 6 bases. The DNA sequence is TGCGCCAGCAGCCCCATGACAGGCCTGAACACTGAAGCTTTCTTT. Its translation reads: CASSPMTGLNTEAFF.